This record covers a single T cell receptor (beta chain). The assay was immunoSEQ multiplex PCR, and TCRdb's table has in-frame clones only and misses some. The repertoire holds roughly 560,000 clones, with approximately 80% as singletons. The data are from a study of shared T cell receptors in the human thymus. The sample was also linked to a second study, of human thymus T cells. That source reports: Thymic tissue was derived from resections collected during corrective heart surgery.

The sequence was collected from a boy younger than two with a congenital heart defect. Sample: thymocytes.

The CDR3 protein is CASSQKQGFSYEQYF. In DNA, the CDR3 is TGTGCCAGCAGCCAAAAACAGGGGTTCTCCTACGAGCAGTACTTC. The rearrangement links TRBV4-2 to TRBJ2-7, with 7 positions matching TRBD1. Germline V gene data show CDR1 as LGHNA and CDR2 as YNFKEQ. The CDR3 has 15 amino acids. The V gene end was trimmed by 2 bases and the J gene end by 0 bases; junction bases not matched to a gene: 4.